This T cell receptor beta chain originates from a study of a mutant IDH1 vaccine in newly diagnosed glioma. About the research overall: Beforehand, treatment had been radiotherapy, temozolomide, or both; the majority received both.

This sample's time point: week 5, during vaccination. What each vaccine dose contained was 300 ug of mutant IDH1 20-mer peptide, accompanied by topical imiquimod. Produced via immunoSEQ multiplex PCR; TCRdb's table is partial and in-frame only. The data show around 50,000 clones, 90% seen once. In the case of this clone: Its antigen is undetermined.

Study-wide results and limits: Vaccination induced immune responses in approximately 93% of patients.

This specimen was PBMCs, taken from a glioma patient whose treatment included an IDH1 peptide vaccine. The clonotype originates from a woman aged 40 to 49 with glioma.

The DNA for the CDR3 is TGTGCCAGCTCACTAAAGAAGGGACAGGTCAACACCGGGGAGCTGTTTTTT. This translates into CASSLKKGQVNTGELFF. The rearrangement uses TRBV18 and TRBJ2-2, with 8 bases aligning to TRBD1. Germline CDR1 is KGHSH and CDR2 is LQKENI. The junction had 9 bases not matched to a gene; V was cut back by 4 bases and J by 2 bases. The CDR3 spans 17 residues.